The entry below describes one TCR beta chain. The record originates from a study of blood T cell repertoires in COVID-19. Overall study context: Specimens from acute and convalescent COVID-19 originated in the United States, Italy and Spain.

How the authors handled the data: Amplification of reference gene primers was used by the study to estimate nucleated cell counts. The table came from immunoSEQ multiplex PCR; TCRdb's copy has only in-frame clones and leaves some out. V and J calls plus clone size are reproduced from that table; the DNA served to infer D and trimming. The sample holds about 480,000 clones, 70% to 90% seen once. Participants were aged 18 to 89 years from some 24 US areas. Participant-reported clinical history was the basis for cohort assignment. This CDR3 contains 16 residues. Germline CDR1 LNHDA, CDR2 SQIVND (reference sequence). Trimming removed 5 bases from V and 5 bases from J, with 16 bases in between.

The receptor's source is a woman between 18 and 30 years old with acute COVID-19. Sequencing was done on a sample of PBMCs or T cells enriched from blood (not recorded which). The chain uses TRBV19 and TRBJ1-6; possible D gene TRBD1, 6 bases. CDR3 nucleotides: TGTGCCAGTAGTCCACCGGGGGGGCCGCATAATTCACCCCTCCACTTT. Protein: CASSPPGGPHNSPLHF.